These 27 T cell receptor beta chains were sequenced from one sample in a study of blood T cell repertoires in COVID-19. Libraries were prepared by immunoSEQ multiplex PCR; TCRdb keeps only in-frame clonotypes and omits some of them. The table has about 240,000 clones, roughly four fifths seen once. The sample taken for sequencing was peripheral blood. These receptor sequences come from a woman older than 75 with acute or convalescent COVID-19.

The chain joins TRBV28 to TRBJ1-1; D is unresolved. This CDR3 is 13 amino acids long. The germline V gene encodes CDR1 MDHEN and CDR2 SYDVKM. V was shortened by 4 bases and J by 1 base, with 7 bases between the two germline ends. The CDR3 coding sequence is TGTGCCAGCAGTTCCCAGTGGAACACTGAAGCTTTCTTT. It translates to CASSSQWNTEAFF. The whole variable domain, filled in from reference TRBV28 and TRBJ1-1, reads DVKVTQSSRYLVKRTGEKVFLECVQDMDHENMFWYRQDPGLGLRLIYFSYDVKMKEKGDIPEGYSVSREKKERFSLILESASTNQTSMYLCASSSQWNTEAFFGQGTRLTVV.

This rearrangement joins TRBV28 to TRBJ1-4; perhaps TRBD1 as D (6 bases). The CDR3 contains 15 residues. Germline values: CDR1 MDHEN, CDR2 SYDVKM. Trimming removed 7 bases at V and 3 bases at J, with 15 bases between. CDR3 nucleotides: TGTGCCAGCACTTCTTCCGGGGGGCCTAATGAAAAACTGTTTTTT. Its translation is CASTSSGGPNEKLFF.

V and J are TRBV6-5 and TRBJ1-2; possible D gene TRBD1, 6 bases. V was clipped by 7 bases and J by 4 bases, with 10 bases between them. CDR3 length: 12 residues. Germline CDR1 is MNHEY and CDR2 is SVGAGI. CDR3 region: CASKGQSYGYTF. CDR3 sequence (DNA): TGTGCCAGCAAAGGACAGTCCTATGGCTACACCTTC.

This clone appeared once. The chain combines TRBV30 with TRBJ2-1; 8 bases fit TRBD1. The germline V gene has CDR1 GTSNPN and CDR2 SVGIG (reference sequence). The CDR3 runs to 15 residues. Germline trimming cut 0 bases from V and 8 bases from J; bases unmatched to any gene: 9. As DNA, the CDR3 is TGTGCCTGGAGTGTACGCAGGGACAGGCAGGATGAGCAGTTCTTC. Its translation is CAWSVRRDRQDEQFF.

The chain is built from TRBV10-2 and TRBJ1-5, with a weak D call TRBD1 (5 bases). The CDR3 extends over 13 amino acids. CDR1 is WSHSY and CDR2 is SAAADI in the germline V gene. Trimming removed 6 bases from V and 5 bases from J, with 11 bases in between. DNA of the CDR3: TGCGCCAGCAGGGGGGGGGTTGATCAGCCCCAGCATTTT. Translation gives CASRGGVDQPQHF.

This chain links TRBV6-1 with TRBJ2-7, with 7 bases that match TRBD1. The CDR3 consists of 16 residues. CDR1 is MNHNS, CDR2 SASEGT, per germline. Trimming removed 2 bases from V and 6 bases from J; junction bases left unmatched: 13. In nucleotides, the CDR3 is TGTGCCAGCAGTGAAAGGGGGACAGTGGGGAGCAGCGAGCAGTACTTC. Amino acid sequence: CASSERGTVGSSEQYF.

The rearrangement links TRBV6-5 to TRBJ1-1, with 7 bases lining up with TRBD1. Germline assignment: CDR1 MNHEY and CDR2 SVGAGI. The CDR3 runs 14 residues. V lost 6 bases to trimming and J lost 0 bases; unmatched junction nucleotides: 4. The CDR3 loop reads CASSPTGVNTEAFF. CDR3 bases: TGTGCCAGCAGCCCAACAGGGGTGAACACTGAAGCTTTCTTT.

In nucleotides, the CDR3 is TGTGCCAGCAGCTGGCTTCCCGGGACAGGGATCGGGGGCAATCAGCCCCAGCATTTT. Amino acid sequence: CASSWLPGTGIGGNQPQHF. The chain employs TRBV7-2 and TRBJ1-5; 9 bases align to TRBD1. V shed 4 bases, J shed 2 bases, and the junction held 15 bases outside the gene matches. The germline gives CDR1 SGHTA, CDR2 FQGNSA. CDR3 length equals 19 residues.

This clone showed up just a few times. This sequence joins TRBV19 and TRBJ2-1, with 8 bases lining up with TRBD2. J lost 0 bases, V lost 2 bases, and 12 bases had no gene match. CDR1 LNHDA and CDR2 SQIVND come from the germline V gene (reference sequence). This CDR3 spans 19 amino acids. The CDR3 sequence: CASSIRPAGAISSYNEQFF. In nucleotides, the CDR3 is TGTGCCAGTAGTATAAGGCCAGCGGGGGCGATAAGCTCCTACAATGAGCAGTTCTTC.

Only one count was recorded for this clone. The chain recombines TRBV19 with TRBJ2-3; D is possibly TRBD2 (6 bases). The ends were cut back, 6 bases at V and 0 bases at J, with 19 bases in the middle. Germline CDR1 reads LNHDA; CDR2 reads SQIVND (reference sequence). The CDR3 extends over 17 amino acids. The CDR3 region has the DNA TGTGCCAGTAGCACTATACTCGGGACTGATAGCACAGATACGCAGTATTTT. It specifies CASSTILGTDSTDTQYF.

This clone is a singleton in its sample. CDR3: CASSLDGGTRFQETQYF. The CDR3 DNA is TGTGCCAGCAGCTTGGATGGAGGCACTCGATTCCAAGAGACCCAGTACTTC. The gene calls are TRBV5-4 and TRBJ2-5; tentative D call: TRBD2 (5 bases). CDR3 length equals 17 residues. V was shortened by 0 bases and J by 1 base, with 16 bases between the two germline ends. The germline V gene encodes CDR1 SGHNT and CDR2 YYREEE (reference sequence).

This chain connects TRBV19 to TRBJ1-5, with TRBD1 matching 7 bases. V lost 0 bases to trimming and J lost 7 bases; unmatched junction nucleotides: 9. Looked up from germline, CDR1 is LNHDA and CDR2 is SQIVND (reference sequence). This CDR3 has 16 amino acids. CDR3 residues: CASSIDGGGAGQPQHF. The DNA for the CDR3 is TGTGCCAGTAGTATAGATGGAGGGGGCGCTGGGCAGCCCCAGCATTTT.

This clone has just one count. The chain is built from TRBV5-1 and TRBJ2-2; D may be TRBD2 (5 bases). Germline assignment: CDR1 SGHRS and CDR2 YFSETQ. This CDR3 has 15 amino acids. V dropped 6 bases and J dropped 4 bases, with 16 bases sitting between them. The CDR3 DNA is TGCGCCAGCATGAGTGAGGTCCGGGGCACCGGGGAGCTGTTTTTT. Translated: CASMSEVRGTGELFF.

This chain uses TRBV7-3 with TRBJ2-2; the D gene is possibly TRBD1 (6 bases). V was clipped by 5 bases and J by 2 bases, with 9 bases between them. Germline V gene sequence: CDR1 SGHTA, CDR2 FQGTGA. The CDR3 spans 14 residues. The CDR3: CASSRDTNTGELFF. DNA of the CDR3: TGTGCCAGCAGCCGGGACACCAACACCGGGGAGCTGTTTTTT.

The J gene is TRBJ2-1, the V gene TRBV7-2; perhaps TRBD1 as D (5 bases). The CDR3 is 13 residues long. V lost 5 bases and J 2 bases, leaving 7 bases between the germline ends. Germline V gives CDR1 SGHTA, CDR2 FQGNSA. The CDR3 spells CASSPDTYNEQFF. CDR3 DNA: TGTGCCAGCAGCCCGGACACCTACAATGAGCAGTTCTTC.

The chain uses TRBV3-1 (or the pseudogene TRBV3-2) and TRBJ1-3, with 10 bases lining up with TRBD1. CDR3 size: 16 residues. Trimming at V came to 0 bases and at J to 3 bases, leaving 2 bases not matched to a gene. From germline, CDR1 is LGHDT and CDR2 YNNKEL (reference sequence). The CDR3 region is CASSQEGQGVGNTIYF. The CDR3 DNA follows: TGTGCCAGCAGCCAAGAAGGACAGGGGGTTGGAAACACCATATATTTT.

Here the CDR3 DNA reads TGTGCCAGCAGTTTCGGGACAGGGCTGGGTAGCGATGGCTACACCTTC. Amino acid sequence: CASSFGTGLGSDGYTF. The chain links TRBV28 to TRBJ1-2, with 9 bases lining up with TRBD1. The V and J ends lost 3 bases and 6 bases, in that order; junction bases with no gene match: 11. Germline-derived CDR1 and CDR2 are MDHEN and SYDVKM. The CDR3 is made up of 16 amino acids.

The chain has TRBV25-1 and TRBJ2-2; 8 nucleotides agree with TRBD2. Trimming took 9 bases from V and 3 from J; bases not matched to a gene: 6. CDR3 size: 14 residues. Germline CDR1 MGHDK, CDR2 SYGVNS. CDR3 region: CASAPGGYTGELFF. The CDR3 nucleotides are TGTGCCAGTGCCCCGGGAGGGTACACCGGGGAGCTGTTTTTT. Full variable domain (outside the CDR3, taken from reference TRBV25-1 and TRBJ2-2): EADIYQTPRYLVIGTGKKITLECSQTMGHDKMYWYQQDPGMELHLIHYSYGVNSTEKGDLSSESTVSRIRTEHFPLTLESARPSHTSQYLCASAPGGYTGELFFGEGSRLTVL.

V gene TRBV19 combines with J gene TRBJ2-4; D unresolved. The CDR3 length is 13 residues. In germline, CDR1 is LNHDA, CDR2 SQIVND (reference sequence). Between the trimmed V and J ends, which lost 5 bases and 9 bases, there was a span of 14 bases. This chain's CDR3 is CASSPLGPVIQYF. The CDR3 DNA reads TGTGCCAGTAGTCCGCTAGGCCCAGTCATTCAGTACTTC.

This chain joins TRBV19 and TRBJ1-5; D unclear. Looked up from germline, CDR1 is LNHDA and CDR2 is SQIVND (reference sequence). The V and J ends lost 3 bases and 8 bases respectively, with 8 bases between them. CDR3 length equals 12 residues. CDR3 nucleotide sequence: TGTGCCAGTAGTATCCCCTATAAGCCCCAGCATTTT. Its protein is CASSIPYKPQHF. Full variable domain (remainder filled in from reference TRBV19 and TRBJ1-5): DGGITQSPKYLFRKEGQNVTLSCEQNLNHDAMYWYRQDPGQGLRLIYYSQIVNDFQKGDIAEGYSVSREKKESFPLTVTSAQKNPTAFYLCASSIPYKPQHFGDGTRLSIL.

This clone was recorded once. This sequence joins TRBV29-1 and TRBJ2-1; the match to TRBD2 covers 7 bases. This CDR3 region has 17 residues. Germline V gene sequence: CDR1 SQVTM, CDR2 ANQGSEA. After removal of 4 bases from V and 6 bases from J, the junction contained 18 bases not matched to a gene. CDR3 residues: CSVVGGARAVGGNEQFF. The CDR3 DNA reads as TGCAGCGTTGTGGGAGGGGCCCGGGCCGTCGGAGGCAATGAGCAGTTCTTC.

The sample holds a few counts of this clone. The V gene is TRBV7-9, the J gene TRBJ1-2; TRBD1 agrees at 10 bases. This CDR3 has 15 residues. CDR1 SEHNR and CDR2 FQNEAQ come from the germline V gene (reference sequence). V lost 7 bases to trimming and J lost 3 bases; unmatched junction nucleotides: 8. CDR3 in DNA: TGTGCCAGCACCTACGGACAGGGGGATTACTATGGCTACACCTTC. Protein product: CASTYGQGDYYGYTF.

This clone was detected only once. The gene calls are TRBV29-1 and TRBJ2-2, with D maybe TRBD1 (7 bases). The V gene lost 7 bases and the J gene lost 6 bases, with 18 bases spanning the gap. CDR1 SQVTM and CDR2 ANQGSEA come from the germline V gene. The length of the CDR3 is 14 residues. The CDR3 region is CSAADRREAGELFF. Written as DNA, the CDR3 is TGCAGCGCCGCGGACAGGAGGGAGGCCGGGGAGCTGTTTTTT.

The CDR3 coding sequence is TGTGCCAGCAGCAGATCTGACAGGAAAATAAATCAGCCCCAGCATTTT. It codes for CASSRSDRKINQPQHF. This chain links TRBV5-6 with TRBJ1-5; TRBD1 is a possible D gene (6 bases). V gave up 4 bases and J gave up 4 bases, with 18 bases separating them. The CDR3 has 16 residues. Germline CDR1 reads SGHDT; CDR2 reads YYEEEE.

Here the CDR3 reads CASNGTGGQPQHF. The CDR3 nucleotides are TGTGCCAGCAACGGGACAGGGGGTCAGCCCCAGCATTTT. The chain couples TRBV9 to TRBJ1-5, with 11 bases aligning to TRBD1. CDR1 and CDR2 from the germline V gene are SGDLS and YYNGEE. The CDR3 extends over 13 amino acids. The junction had 2 bases not matched to a gene; V was cut back by 6 bases and J by 6 bases.

The chain combines TRBV13 with TRBJ1-1; 10 bases map to TRBD1. CDR1 is PRHDT, CDR2 FYEKMQ, per germline (reference sequence). The trim removed 3 bases at V and 5 bases at J, leaving 9 bases unmatched. This CDR3 region has 16 residues. In DNA form, the CDR3 reads TGTGCCAGCAGCTTCCCGGGACAGGGGCCGGGGACTGAAGCTTTCTTT. It yields the protein CASSFPGQGPGTEAFF.

In nucleotides, the CDR3 is TGTGCCAGCACCCAGGGGCAAGAGACCCAGTACTTC. Its translation: CASTQGQETQYF. J is TRBJ2-5 and V is TRBV28; possible D gene TRBD1, 6 bases. This CDR3 comprises 12 residues. Germline V CDR1 and CDR2: MDHEN, SYDVKM. V lost 7 bases, J lost 2 bases, and 8 bases lay in between.